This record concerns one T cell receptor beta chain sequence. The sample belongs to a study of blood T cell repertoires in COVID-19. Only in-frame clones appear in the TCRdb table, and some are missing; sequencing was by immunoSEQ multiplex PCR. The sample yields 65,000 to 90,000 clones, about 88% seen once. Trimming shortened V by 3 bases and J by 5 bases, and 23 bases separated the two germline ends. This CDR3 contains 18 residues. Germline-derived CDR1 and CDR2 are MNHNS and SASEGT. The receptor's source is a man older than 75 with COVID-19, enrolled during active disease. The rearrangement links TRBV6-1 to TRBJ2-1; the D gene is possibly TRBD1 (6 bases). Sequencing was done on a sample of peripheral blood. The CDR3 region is CASSDRGTEFSRDNEQFF. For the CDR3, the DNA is TGTGCCAGCAGTGATAGGGGGACCGAGTTCTCTCGGGACAATGAGCAGTTCTTC.